Presented here are 2 T cell receptor beta chains from one specimen sequenced in a study of T-cell reconstitution after alpha-beta-depleted transplantation in children. Unique molecular identifiers were incorporated during preparation of the TCRbeta library. One entry per CDR3 protein results from TCRdb running MiXCR on the PCR reads. In the table there are around 800,000 distinct CDR3 sequences, 16% of which are singletons. Specimen: PBMCs, mostly from graft donor cells, collected 360 days after TCRalphabeta/CD19-depleted stem cell transplant. The source of these receptors is a male patient younger than 18 who had a stem cell transplant for acute lymphoblastic leukemia, so the T cells may come from the graft donor.

This chain uses TRBV5-1 with TRBJ2-3; 8 bases agree with TRBD1. V lost 1 base to trimming and J lost 0 bases; unmatched junction nucleotides: 7. Germline-derived CDR1 and CDR2 are SGHRS and YFSETQ. The CDR3 runs to 17 residues. The CDR3 DNA is TGCGCCAGCAGCTTGACCCACAGGGGGTCTAGCACAGATACGCAGTATTTT. It yields the protein CASSLTHRGSSTDTQYF.

Ten or more counts support this clonotype. The rearrangement joins TRBV12-3 or TRBV12-4 to TRBJ2-7; 12 bases match TRBD2. Losses at the gene ends were 6 bases for V and 2 bases for J; bases not matched to a gene: 2. CDR3 length equals 14 residues. In DNA form, the CDR3 reads TGTGCCAGCAGACTAGCGGGAGGCCCCTACGAGCAGTACTTC. Translated: CASRLAGGPYEQYF.